This T cell receptor beta chain was recovered during a study of blood T cell repertoires in COVID-19. This CDR3 spans 16 amino acids. V shed 3 bases, J shed 10 bases, and the junction held 15 bases outside the gene matches. The germline CDR1 and CDR2 sequences are MDHEN and SYDVKM. Enrollees, about 18 to 90 years old, lived in 25 or so US areas. Participant-given clinical history determined each cohort assignment. In the source study's methods: Counts of nucleated cells, estimated from reference gene primer amplification, were obtained. Some clones are missing from TCRdb's copy, which holds only in-frame ones; the method was immunoSEQ multiplex PCR. The V and J calls and clone size come from that table; D and trimming were worked out from the DNA. The sample lists 140,000 or so clones; approximately 85% were seen once. This clone was picked up one time.

The chain recombines TRBV28 with TRBJ1-1; TRBD1 aligns across 9 bases. Sequencing input: PBMCs or T cells enriched from blood (not recorded which). The sequence derives from a woman aged 45-60 years with acute COVID-19. CDR3 amino acids: CASSLWDRALLKGAFF. CDR3 in DNA: TGTGCCAGCAGTTTGTGGGACAGGGCCCTGTTAAAGGGAGCTTTCTTT.